These 26 T cell receptor beta chains originate from one sample sequenced in a study of Ad26.COV2.S vaccination and SARS-CoV-2 variants. Treatment defined: roughly 18 received Ad26.COV2.S at low or high dose, single or two shots; about 5 received placebo; per-sample allocation not given. Repertoires come from day 63 after the first vaccine or placebo injection. Some clones are missing from TCRdb's copy, which holds only in-frame ones; the method was immunoSEQ multiplex PCR. The table shows approximately 350,000 clones, with 83% occurring only once. The sequences come from peripheral blood, collected in a trial of Ad26.COV2.S vaccine versus placebo. The origin of the receptors is a person aged 18 to 65 who received the Ad26.COV2.S COVID-19 vaccine or a placebo.

This clone was observed a handful of times. This chain uses TRBV6-5 with TRBJ2-7; D not certain. Trimming took off 6 bases at V and 6 bases at J, with 9 bases between the two ends. The CDR3 sequence is 11 residues long. Germline V lookup: CDR1 MNHEY, CDR2 SVGAGI. CDR3 nucleotides: TGTGCCAGCAGGACTTTCGGCGAGCAGTACTTC. This sequence encodes CASRTFGEQYF.

The chain recombines TRBV4-1 with TRBJ2-7, with D perhaps TRBD2 (6 bases). The CDR3 length is 14 residues. Germline V gene sequence: CDR1 MGHRA, CDR2 YSYEKL. The ends were cut back, 1 base at V and 3 bases at J, with 10 bases in the middle. The CDR3 nucleotides read TGCGCCAGCAGCCAAGGGGCGGGATTCTACGAGCAGTACTTC. Residues: CASSQGAGFYEQYF.

The chain has TRBV2 and TRBJ2-7; perhaps TRBD2 as D (5 bases). The CDR3 totals 14 residues. Germline assignment: CDR1 SNHLY and CDR2 FYNNEI. Trimming cost V 4 bases and J 0 bases, with 10 bases left between them. CDR3 nucleotides: TGTGCCAGCAGTGCGAGCGGACGCTCCTACGAGCAGTACTTC. As protein: CASSASGRSYEQYF.

The chain couples TRBV6-5 to TRBJ1-2, with D tentatively TRBD1 (6 bases). The CDR3 covers 14 residues. The germline gives CDR1 MNHEY, CDR2 SVGAGI. V was cut by 7 bases and J by 2 bases, with 14 bases left in between. CDR3 nucleotides: TGTGCCAGCATGGATCGGGACAAAAACTATGGCTACACCTTC. Protein: CASMDRDKNYGYTF.

V is TRBV9 and J is TRBJ1-1; no clear D gene. The CDR3 is made up of 13 amino acids. CDR1 and CDR2 (germline): SGDLS, YYNGEE. The ends were cut back, 2 bases at V and 4 bases at J, with 9 bases in the middle. The CDR3, as DNA: TGTGCCAGCAGCGTTGGATGGGGCACTGAAGCTTTCTTT. Its protein product is CASSVGWGTEAFF.

V gene TRBV4-3 combines with J gene TRBJ2-7; possible D gene TRBD2, 5 bases. V gave up 1 base and J gave up 2 bases, with 18 bases separating them. CDR3 length: 17 amino acids. The V gene's germline CDR1 is LGHNA and CDR2 YSLEER. Written as DNA, the CDR3 is TGCGCCAGCAGCCAAGGGTTGGGGAAAGGGAGCACCTACGAGCAGTACTTC. It codes for CASSQGLGKGSTYEQYF.

J is TRBJ2-7 and V is TRBV11-3; TRBD2 matches 10 bases. V shed 3 bases and J 6 bases; nucleotides not matched to a gene: 8. The germline CDR1 and CDR2 sequences are SGHNT and YENEEA. The CDR3 loop spans 15 amino acids. Here the CDR3 DNA reads TGTGCCAGCAGCTTGGACAGCGGGAGGGCCTTCGAGCAGTACTTC. Translating it yields CASSLDSGRAFEQYF.

The V call is TRBV3-1 (or the pseudogene TRBV3-2), the J call TRBJ2-7; D may be TRBD2 (6 bases). The V end was cut by 4 bases, the J end by 4 bases, with 14 bases between. The length of the CDR3 is 14 residues. Germline values: CDR1 LGHDT, CDR2 YNNKEL (reference sequence). The CDR3 protein is CASSRYGTFYEQYF. Here the CDR3 DNA reads TGTGCCAGCAGCCGTTACGGGACTTTTTACGAGCAGTACTTC.

About this clone: The sample holds other DNA sequences that translate to the same CDR3. The V and J genes are TRBV5-1 and TRBJ1-2; D is ambiguous. The germline gives CDR1 SGHRS, CDR2 YFSETQ. The V gene lost 0 bases and the J gene lost 5 bases, with 5 bases spanning the gap. The CDR3 covers 12 residues. The chain's CDR3 is CASSLDRYGYTF. The CDR3 DNA reads as TGCGCCAGCAGCTTGGACAGATATGGCTACACCTTC.

The sample holds one count of this clone. This chain connects TRBV6-4 to TRBJ1-1; D is perhaps TRBD1 (5 bases). V lost 5 bases, J lost 4 bases, and 14 bases lay in between. Germline assignment: CDR1 MRHNA and CDR2 SNTAGT. The CDR3 runs 14 residues. The CDR3 loop reads CASSPHSGTTEAFF. CDR3 DNA sequence: TGTGCCAGCAGTCCGCACTCAGGGACCACTGAAGCTTTCTTT.

A word on this clone: At one boundary the junction diverges from the germline segment, which might be a read error. This chain connects TRBV7-3 to TRBJ1-1; perhaps TRBD1 as D (5 bases). Germline CDR1 reads SGHTA; CDR2 reads FQGTGA. The CDR3 is 13 residues long. The CDR3 reads CASSLTSGGSAHF. The CDR3 nucleotides are TGTGCCAGCAGCTTAACTTCGGGGGGATCTGCCCACTTT.

A few counts support this clone. The chain is built from TRBV5-4 and TRBJ1-1; D is possibly TRBD1 (6 bases). Trimming cost V 4 bases and J 5 bases, with 15 bases left between them. CDR3 size: 14 residues. CDR1 SGHNT and CDR2 YYREEE come from the germline V gene (reference sequence). The CDR3 loop is CASSQGGGGTEAFF. The CDR3 DNA sequence: TGTGCCAGCAGCCAAGGGGGGGGAGGGACTGAAGCTTTCTTT. The variable domain in full, with the rest retrieved from reference TRBV5-4 and TRBJ1-1, is ETGVTQSPTHLIKTRGQQVTLRCSSQSGHNTVSWYQQALGQGPQFIFQYYREEENGRGNFPPRFSGLQFPNYSSELNVNALELDDSALYLCASSQGGGGTEAFFGQGTRLTVV.

The rearrangement uses TRBV6-5 and TRBJ1-5; 8 nucleotides line up with TRBD1. CDR3 length: 15 amino acids. The V gene's germline CDR1 is MNHEY and CDR2 SVGAGI. V dropped 4 bases and J dropped 6; count of bases not matched to a gene: 8. CDR3 nucleotide sequence: TGTGCCAGCAGTTCCTTCGGACAGGGAAGTCAGCCCCAGCATTTT. This encodes CASSSFGQGSQPQHF.

The rearrangement joins TRBV5-4 to TRBJ1-2; weak D call: TRBD1 (6 bases). V was pared by 2 bases and J by 0 bases, with 11 bases between. Germline V gene lookup returns CDR1 SGHNT and CDR2 YYREEE (reference sequence). There are 15 residues in the CDR3. The CDR3 DNA reads TGTGCCAGCAGCTTAGGGGGGGCCGCTAACTATGGCTACACCTTC. Translating it yields CASSLGGAANYGYTF.

The J gene is TRBJ2-1, the V gene TRBV6-5; TRBD2 matches at 9 bases. The ends lost 7 bases at V and 5 bases at J; junction bases unmatched: 9. There are 15 residues in the CDR3. Germline V gene lookup returns CDR1 MNHEY and CDR2 SVGAGI. DNA for the CDR3: TGTGCCAGCACCCAACCGAGCGGGAGGAACAATGAGCAGTTCTTC. Translation: CASTQPSGRNNEQFF.

There are a few counts of this clone. The rearrangement joins TRBV19 to TRBJ1-1; TRBD1 is a possible D gene (6 bases). The CDR3 contains 14 residues. V lost 3 bases to trimming and J lost 4 bases, with 12 bases between them. Per the germline V gene, CDR1 is LNHDA and CDR2 is SQIVND (reference sequence). In DNA, the CDR3 is TGTGCCAGTAGTATCACAGGGTCGGGCACTGAAGCTTTCTTT. Its translation: CASSITGSGTEAFF.

On this clone: The sample has other DNA sequences that encode this CDR3 too. The rearrangement links TRBV12-3 or TRBV12-4 to TRBJ2-5; no definite D call. This CDR3 spans 13 amino acids. Trimming left V 3 bases short and J 2 bases short, with 7 bases between. The CDR3 loop is CASSFSRQETQYF. CDR3 bases: TGTGCCAGCAGTTTTAGCAGACAAGAGACCCAGTACTTC.

V usage is TRBV19 and J usage is TRBJ2-7, with D possibly matching TRBD1 (6 bases). There are 13 residues in the CDR3. The ends were cut back, 3 bases at V and 2 bases at J, with 8 bases in the middle. Per the germline V gene, CDR1 is LNHDA and CDR2 is SQIVND (reference sequence). The CDR3 here is CASSMTGTYEQYF. The CDR3 nucleotides are TGTGCCAGTAGTATGACAGGAACCTACGAGCAGTACTTC.

The chain links TRBV11-2 to TRBJ2-5; 7 bases line up with TRBD2. This CDR3 has 16 residues. The J segment lost 0 bases and the V segment lost 4 bases, leaving 8 bases of the junction unmatched. Germline V gene lookup returns CDR1 SGHAT and CDR2 FQNNGV. The CDR3 here is CASSSGLNRNQETQYF. As DNA, the CDR3 is TGTGCCAGCAGCTCGGGACTAAACAGGAACCAAGAGACCCAGTACTTC. Filled out from reference TRBV11-2 and TRBJ2-5, the complete variable domain reads EAGVAQSPRYKIIEKRQSVAFWCNPISGHATLYWYQQILGQGPKLLIQFQNNGVVDDSQLPKDRFSAERLKGVDSTLKIQPAKLEDSAVYLCASSSGLNRNQETQYFGPGTRLLVL.

V is TRBV6-1 and J is TRBJ1-1; no definite D call. The CDR3 contains 14 residues. V lost 1 base, J lost 2 bases, and 8 bases lay in between. CDR1 MNHNS and CDR2 SASEGT come from the germline V gene. In DNA form, the CDR3 reads TGTGCCAGCAGTGAAGGCTTATTCAACACTGAAGCTTTCTTT. Translated, it gives CASSEGLFNTEAFF.

This clone is a singleton in its sample. V is TRBV4-1 and J is TRBJ2-7, with TRBD1 matching 10 bases. The CDR3 is made up of 17 amino acids. The germline CDR1 and CDR2 sequences are MGHRA and YSYEKL. V gave up 0 bases and J gave up 4 bases; unmatched junction bases: 9. This CDR3 reads CASSQDLRTGGQYEQYF. The CDR3, as DNA: TGCGCCAGCAGCCAAGACCTCAGGACAGGGGGACAGTACGAGCAGTACTTC.

This clone was seen a handful of times. V gene TRBV12-2 combines with J gene TRBJ1-1; the DNA was not compared with TRBD1, the D call given in the table. TRBV12-2 is listed as a pseudogene. This CDR3 region has 15 residues. CDR3 nucleotides: TGTGCAAGTCGCTCATTAGACAGGGCAAACACTGAAGCTTTCTTT. Encoded protein: CASRSLDRANTEAFF.

J is TRBJ2-7 and V is TRBV27; possible D gene TRBD2, 7 bases. The CDR3 is made up of 17 amino acids. Trimming left V 2 bases short and J 2 bases short, with 19 bases between. CDR1 and CDR2 (germline): MNHEY, SMNVEV (reference sequence). CDR3 amino acids: CASSLKVGGGAPYEQYF. CDR3 sequence (DNA): TGTGCCAGCAGTTTAAAGGTTGGGGGGGGCGCCCCCTACGAGCAGTACTTC.

The genes are TRBV13 and TRBJ2-3, with D uncertain. The V end was cut by 4 bases, the J end by 2 bases, with 16 bases between. Germline-derived CDR1 and CDR2 are PRHDT and FYEKMQ (reference sequence). The CDR3 totals 16 residues. The CDR3 reads CASSSPYSVTTDTQYF. The CDR3 coding sequence is TGTGCCAGCAGCTCCCCCTATTCGGTCACCACAGATACGCAGTATTTT.

J is TRBJ1-2 and V is TRBV9; D is ambiguous. CDR3 size: 13 residues. Trimming shortened V by 6 bases and J by 4 bases, and 13 bases separated the two germline ends. In germline, CDR1 is SGDLS, CDR2 YYNGEE. In DNA, the CDR3 is TGTGCCAGCACCGACGGGGAGTCCTATGGCTACACCTTC. Residues: CASTDGESYGYTF.

The V call is TRBV7-9, the J call TRBJ2-7, with TRBD1 matching over 10 bases. Trimming at V came to 1 base and at J to 0 bases, leaving 3 bases not matched to a gene. The length of the CDR3 is 16 residues. The germline CDR1 and CDR2 sequences are SEHNR and FQNEAQ (reference sequence). CDR3 region: CASSLGQGAVSYEQYF. The DNA for the CDR3 is TGTGCCAGCAGCTTAGGACAGGGGGCAGTCTCCTACGAGCAGTACTTC.